These 6 T cell receptor beta chains came from one sample sequenced in a study of blood T cell repertoires in COVID-19. Only in-frame clones appear in the TCRdb table, and some are missing; sequencing was by immunoSEQ multiplex PCR. The sample yields roughly 90,000 clones, roughly 88% seen once. Material for sequencing was peripheral blood. These receptors all come from a woman older than 75 with COVID-19, enrolled during active disease.

This clone occurred a few times. The V and J genes are TRBV6-5 and TRBJ2-2; a possible D gene is TRBD1 (5 bases). Germline CDR1 reads MNHEY; CDR2 reads SVGAGI. V was cut by 6 bases and J by 8 bases, with 13 bases left in between. This CDR3 spans 13 amino acids. As DNA, the CDR3 is TGTGCCAGCAGGCAACAGGTCGATGGGGAGCTGTTTTTT. Protein sequence: CASRQQVDGELFF.

Concerning this clone: The limits of the CDR3 on the DNA are not certain, so only TCRdb's listed CDR3 is given. The chain couples TRBV27 to TRBJ1-5; the tabulated D call, TRBD1, remains unverified against the DNA. Counting both end residues, the CDR3 totals 14 amino acids. CDR1 is MNHEY, CDR2 SMNVEV, per germline (reference sequence). The CDR3 here is CASSSSGQHQPQHF.

This clone was seen a single time. V is TRBV3-1 (or the pseudogene TRBV3-2) and J is TRBJ2-1; TRBD2 matches at 11 bases. V shed 0 bases, J shed 6 bases, and the junction held 10 bases outside the gene matches. The germline gives CDR1 LGHDT, CDR2 YNNKEL (reference sequence). The CDR3 is 18 amino acids. DNA of the CDR3: TGTGCCAGCAGCCAAGACCATAGCGGGGGGGCCTTGGGCAATGAGCAGTTCTTC. This gives the protein CASSQDHSGGALGNEQFF.

The chain has TRBV6-5 and TRBJ1-2, with 8 bases fitting TRBD1. The germline V gene has CDR1 MNHEY and CDR2 SVGAGI. This CDR3 contains 14 residues. The J segment lost 3 bases and the V segment lost 3 bases, leaving 3 bases of the junction unmatched. For the CDR3, the DNA is TGTGCCAGCAGTTATACGGACAGGGACTATGGCTACACCTTC. Residues: CASSYTDRDYGYTF.

The chain carries TRBV12-3 or TRBV12-4 and TRBJ2-5, with D unresolved. Trimming pared 5 bases from V and 5 bases from J, leaving 6 bases between. The CDR3 extends over 11 amino acids. The CDR3 region is CASSPRETQYF. Here the CDR3 DNA reads TGTGCCAGCAGTCCCCGGGAGACCCAGTACTTC.

This clone was picked up one time. The chain is built from TRBV19 and TRBJ1-1; no firm D call. Germline V lookup: CDR1 LNHDA, CDR2 SQIVND (reference sequence). The CDR3 covers 15 residues. Trimming took off 1 base at V and 8 bases at J, with 17 bases between the two ends. The CDR3 sequence: CASSIGWAFRAEAFF. CDR3 bases: TGTGCCAGTAGTATAGGTTGGGCATTTCGTGCCGAAGCTTTCTTT.